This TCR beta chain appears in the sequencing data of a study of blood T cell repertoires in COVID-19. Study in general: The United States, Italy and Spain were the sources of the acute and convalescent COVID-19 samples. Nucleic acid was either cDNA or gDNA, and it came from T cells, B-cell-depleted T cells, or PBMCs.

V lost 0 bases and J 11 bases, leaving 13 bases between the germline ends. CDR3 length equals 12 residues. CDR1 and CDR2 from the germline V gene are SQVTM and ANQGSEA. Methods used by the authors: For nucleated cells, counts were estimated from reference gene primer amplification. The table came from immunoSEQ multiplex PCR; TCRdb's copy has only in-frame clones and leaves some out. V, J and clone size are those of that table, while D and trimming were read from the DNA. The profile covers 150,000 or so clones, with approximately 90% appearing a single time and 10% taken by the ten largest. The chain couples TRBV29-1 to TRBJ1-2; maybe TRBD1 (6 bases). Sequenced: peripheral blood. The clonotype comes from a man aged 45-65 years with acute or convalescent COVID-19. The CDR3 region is CSVEEKRDKYTF. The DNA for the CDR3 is TGCAGCGTTGAAGAGAAAAGGGACAAGTACACCTTC.